This is a list of T cell receptor beta chains from one sample in a study of long-term antiretroviral therapy in people with HIV. TCRdb's copy holds only in-frame clones and misses some; the assay was immunoSEQ multiplex PCR. The data show 15,000 to 20,000 clones, just over 75% seen once. The specimen comprised unsorted PBMCs, sampled 2.2 years after starting antiretroviral therapy. The receptors stem from a man aged 50 to 59 with HIV. The CDR3 runs from the conserved cysteine through the conserved F or W. D genes are given only for firm matches. A clone size is listed for some rows: how often the clone was seen (once, few, many), or a class if it is expanded.

j_call,clone_size,d_call,v_call,cdr3_nt,cdr3_aa
TRBJ2-7,-,-,TRBV10-3,TGTGCCATCGGCAAACGGGTGGGGGGAAGCTACGAGCAGTACTTC,CAIGKRVGGSYEQYF
TRBJ2-7,once,TRBD2,TRBV28,TGTGCCAGCAGTTTATTGCCACTAGCGGGGGGATCCTACGAGCAGTACTTC,CASSLLPLAGGSYEQYF
TRBJ1-1,-,-,TRBV7-8,TGTGCCAGCAGCTTAGCGGGGAACACTGAAGCTTTCTTT,CASSLAGNTEAFF
TRBJ2-3,-,-,TRBV5-4,TGTGCCAGCAGCTTGGGAGGGGCCCTATCCACAGATACGCAGTATTTT,CASSLGGALSTDTQYF
TRBJ2-7,-,TRBD2,TRBV4-1,TGCGCCAGCAGCCGGGGGCTAGCGGGATCCTACGAGCAGTACTTC,CASSRGLAGSYEQYF
TRBJ2-7,few,TRBD2,TRBV11-2,TGTGCCAGCAGCGGAGTATTCGGGGGGGCTTCCCCAGAGCAGTACTTC,CASSGVFGGASPEQYF
TRBJ2-7,-,-,TRBV11-2,TGTGCCAGCAGCTTAACCGGGACACCCTACGAGCAGTACTTC,CASSLTGTPYEQYF
TRBJ2-7,-,-,TRBV19,TGTGCCAGTAGTATAGCGCCCTGGGAATACGAGCAGTACTTC,CASSIAPWEYEQYF
TRBJ2-5,-,TRBD2,TRBV7-9,TGTGCCAGCAGCATTAGCGGGGGGGCCGGAGGGACCCAGTACTTC,CASSISGGAGGTQYF
TRBJ2-1,few,-,TRBV7-6,TGTGCCAGCAGCTTCCAAGTTTACAATGAGCAGTTCTTC,CASSFQVYNEQFF
TRBJ2-7,few,-,TRBV13,TGTGCCAGCAGCTTAGGCCTATCCTACGAGCAGTACTTC,CASSLGLSYEQYF
TRBJ1-4,-,-,TRBV5-1,TGCGCCAGCAGCCCCCGACAGACTGCAACTAATGAAAAACTGTTTTTT,CASSPRQTATNEKLFF
TRBJ2-7,-,-,TRBV5-1,TGCGCCAGCAGCCATGGTGGGCCCCAGAGGGGCGAGCAGTACTTC,CASSHGGPQRGEQYF
TRBJ1-1,medium-sized,TRBD1,TRBV4-1,TGCGCCAGCAGCCCACGATACTCGGGCCCCGGGACAGGGGGAACAGAGGGCACTGAAGCTTTCTTT,CASSPRYSGPGTGGTEGTEAFF
TRBJ2-5,once,TRBD2,TRBV7-2,TGTGCCAGCAGCTTAGCTTTGCGGGGGAGGGGGACCCAGTACTTC,CASSLALRGRGTQYF
TRBJ2-7,-,TRBD1,TRBV5-1,TGCGCCAGCAGCTTCTCCTTAGACAGGGTACGCTACGAGCAGTACTTC,CASSFSLDRVRYEQYF
TRBJ2-3,-,TRBD2,TRBV11-3,TGTGCCAGCACTAGCGGGGGGGCCACAGATACGCAGTATTTT,CASTSGGATDTQYF
TRBJ1-2,-,TRBD1,TRBV5-4,TGTGCCAGCAGCTTGAAACAGGGGGGCTACTATGGCTACACCTTC,CASSLKQGGYYGYTF
TRBJ1-2,few,-,TRBV28,TGTGCCAGCAGTTTAGCGGTCTATGGCTACACCTTC,CASSLAVYGYTF
TRBJ2-7,once,-,TRBV27,TGTGCCAGCACCCTAGGGGTCGAGCAGTACTTC,CASTLGVEQYF
TRBJ2-7,-,-,TRBV19,TGTGCCAGTAGTATAGTTGCAGGGACCTCCTACGAGCAGTACTTC,CASSIVAGTSYEQYF
TRBJ2-7,-,TRBD2,TRBV27,TGTGCCAGCAGCCCGGGGCTAGCGGGAATCTACGAGCAGTACTTC,CASSPGLAGIYEQYF
TRBJ1-4,-,TRBD1,TRBV15,TGTGCCACCAGTAACACCGGGACAGCCAATGAAAAACTGTTTTTT,CATSNTGTANEKLFF
TRBJ2-1,once,-,TRBV5-1,TGCGCCAGCAGCTTGGGGACTCGCGTTTATTACAATGAGCAGTTCTTC,CASSLGTRVYYNEQFF
TRBJ1-5,once,-,TRBV28,TGTGCCAGCAGTTTACGCAATCAGCCCCAGCATTTT,CASSLRNQPQHF
TRBJ2-1,-,-,TRBV6-6,TGTGCCAGCTCCAGGGGCGGCTCCTACAATGAGCAGTTCTTC,CASSRGGSYNEQFF
TRBJ2-5,-,-,TRBV6-5,TGTGCCAGCACCGTAAGCTATACCGAGACCCAGTACTTC,CASTVSYTETQYF
TRBJ2-5,-,TRBD1,TRBV30,TGTGCCTGGAGTGTACTAGGGACAGGGAAGACCCAGTACTTC,CAWSVLGTGKTQYF
TRBJ2-3,-,-,TRBV19,TGTGCCAGTAGTATCGGCTATCCTAGCACAGATACGCAGTATTTT,CASSIGYPSTDTQYF
TRBJ1-1,-,TRBD1,TRBV5-1,TGCGCCAGCAGCCAGGGGGGGCAGATAAACACTGAAGCTTTCTTT,CASSQGGQINTEAFF
TRBJ1-1,-,-,TRBV6-5,TGTGCCAGCACACACGGGGCAGGGAGCACTGAAGCTTTCTTT,CASTHGAGSTEAFF
TRBJ2-3,-,-,TRBV19,TGTGCCAGCGGCGCCGGGTTTCGCACAGATACGCAGTATTTT,CASGAGFRTDTQYF
TRBJ1-1,-,TRBD1,TRBV28,TGTGCCAGCAGTAACCGGGACAGGGACACTGAAGCTTTCTTT,CASSNRDRDTEAFF
TRBJ1-2,-,-,TRBV25-1,TGTGCCAGCAGTGAACCGGGGGATGCTGGCTACACCTTC,CASSEPGDAGYTF
TRBJ2-1,-,-,TRBV4-3,TGCGCCAGCAGCCAAGAGTGGGGGAATCTGTGGTATGAGCAGTTCTTC,CASSQEWGNLWYEQFF
TRBJ1-4,-,-,TRBV5-8,TGTGCCAGCAGCTCGCGGGGGGGTGGAAATGAAAAACTGTTTTTT,CASSSRGGGNEKLFF
TRBJ1-1,-,-,TRBV5-6,TGTGCCAGCAATAAACAGGGAAGCACTGAAGCTTTCTTT,CASNKQGSTEAFF
TRBJ1-1,-,-,TRBV7-9,TGTGCCAGCAGCTTAGGGGCAGGCCAGGGAGACACTGAAGCTTTCTTT,CASSLGAGQGDTEAFF
TRBJ1-4,-,TRBD1,TRBV7-8,TGTGCCAGCAGCTTAGATAGGACAGGGCGAGAAAAACTGTTTTTT,CASSLDRTGREKLFF
TRBJ1-1,-,TRBD1,TRBV2,TGTGCCAGCAGTGCCGACAGGGGGAGCCCTGAAGCTTTCTTT,CASSADRGSPEAFF
TRBJ2-3,few,-,TRBV19,TGTGCCAGTAGTATATGGTCTTCGACAGATACGCAGTATTTT,CASSIWSSTDTQYF
TRBJ2-3,few,TRBD2,TRBV7-9,TGTGCCAGCACCACCTCCTACGGGGCGGGAGAGGCAGATACGCAGTATTTT,CASTTSYGAGEADTQYF
TRBJ2-1,once,TRBD2,TRBV12-5,TGTGCTAGTGGTTTGGAAGGACTAGCGGGGTACAATGAGCAGTTCTTC,CASGLEGLAGYNEQFF